This entry concerns a single T cell receptor (beta chain). What it binds is not known. Germline and junction disagree at one end, which may indicate a read error. The PCR employed 60 Vbeta primers together with 13 Jbeta primers. Original processing notes: Some 11 million of the approximately 80 million unique TCR beta chains counted in a later analysis were shared. Generated by immunoSEQ multiplex PCR, the TCRdb table keeps only in-frame clones and is missing some. V, J and clone size are those of that table, while D and trimming were read from the DNA. The data show more than 95,000 clones, roughly 68% seen once. This entry comes from a study of cytomegalovirus exposure and HLA in healthy donors. Broader study findings: Researchers catalogued about 150 TCR beta chains as cytomegalovirus-associated. Common viral pathogens seemed to be connected with several of the most significant clusters, according to a later analysis.

CDR1 and CDR2 from the germline V gene are SSHAT and FNYEAQ (reference sequence). This CDR3 has 18 residues. Source material: PBMCs. The source of this sequence is a woman aged 50 to 60 in good health and CMV-seropositive. This chain uses TRBV7-7 with TRBJ2-3, with TRBD2 matching over 16 bases. CDR3 in amino acids: CASSQGGLAGGITDTQCF. The CDR3 DNA sequence: TGTGCCAGCAGCCAGGGGGGACTAGCGGGGGGGATCACAGATACGCAGTGTTTT.